Listed here are 12 T cell receptor beta chains from one sample, sequenced in a study of T cells in Graves' hyperthyroidism and ophthalmopathy. RNA transcripts served as the template for amplifying TCR beta CDR3 regions. The HTBI primer set was used in a first-round RT-PCR of the TCR CDR3. Each CDR3 protein gets one entry after TCRdb re-called the multiplex PCR reads with MiXCR. Found here are approximately 300,000 distinct CDR3 sequences, about 17% of them singletons; the top ten hold approximately 60%. Sequenced material: blood. These receptors were collected from a woman aged 55 to 70 with Graves' ophthalmopathy.

This clonotype was observed at least ten times. This chain joins TRBV20-1 and TRBJ2-5; D may correspond to TRBD1 or TRBD2 (5 bases each). The ends were cut back, 2 bases at V and 5 bases at J, with 18 bases in the middle. The CDR3 runs 15 residues. Germline CDR1 reads DFQATT; CDR2 reads SNEGSKA (reference sequence). The CDR3 here is CSARNPGRDAETQYF. As DNA, the CDR3 is TGCAGTGCTAGAAATCCGGGCAGGGACGCGGAGACCCAGTACTTC.

This clonotype was observed at least ten times. The rearrangement links TRBV29-1 to TRBJ1-2, with D maybe TRBD1 (5 bases). This CDR3 has 11 amino acids. Germline V CDR1 and CDR2: SQVTM, ANQGSEA. Trimming removed 4 bases from V and 4 bases from J, with 7 bases in between. CDR3 sequence reads: CSVGGTYGYTF. The CDR3 coding sequence is TGCAGCGTTGGGGGGACCTATGGCTACACCTTC.

Only a few counts were recorded for this clonotype. V and J are TRBV20-1 and TRBJ1-1; D gene unclear. The CDR3 totals 12 residues. Per the germline V gene, CDR1 is DFQATT and CDR2 is SNEGSKA (reference sequence). Trimming took off 5 bases at V and 7 bases at J, with 14 bases between the two ends. CDR3 DNA sequence: TGCAGTGCTCGCGGGGTACGCCATGAAGCTTTCTTT. The encoded protein is CSARGVRHEAFF.

This clonotype was seen only a few times. The genes are TRBV14 and TRBJ2-5; no clear D. Trimming stripped 3 bases from V and 0 bases from J, with 20 bases between. Germline CDR1 SGHDN, CDR2 FVKESK. The CDR3 extends over 18 amino acids. As DNA, the CDR3 is TGTGCCAGCAGCCATAACGCCGTGACTGTATCCTACCAAGAGACCCAGTACTTC. Its translation is CASSHNAVTVSYQETQYF.

The chain links TRBV7-2 to TRBJ1-6; 9 positions agree with TRBD1. There are 18 residues in the CDR3. Germline V gives CDR1 SGHTA, CDR2 FQGNSA. V dropped 3 bases and J dropped 9; count of bases not matched to a gene: 15. Here the CDR3 reads CASSLSVWNRGPGSPLHF. CDR3 nucleotide sequence: TGTGCCAGCAGCTTGAGTGTGTGGAACAGGGGGCCGGGTTCACCCCTCCACTTT.

The gene calls are TRBV5-1 and TRBJ2-1; TRBD2 aligns across 8 bases. Germline assignment: CDR1 SGHRS and CDR2 YFSETQ. V was clipped by 0 bases and J by 10 bases; unmatched bases: 6. The CDR3 extends over 14 amino acids. The CDR3 DNA reads as TGCGCCAGCAGCTTGGTGCGGGAGGAGGGAGAGCAGTTCTTC. Its translation is CASSLVREEGEQFF.

This clonotype was counted a few times. V gene TRBV7-9 combines with J gene TRBJ2-3, with D maybe TRBD2 (6 bases). Between the trimmed V and J ends, which lost 2 bases and 1 base, there was a span of 10 bases. From germline, CDR1 is SEHNR and CDR2 FQNEAQ (reference sequence). This CDR3 spans 15 amino acids. DNA of the CDR3: TGTGCCAGCAGCTTAATGGGACTCCGCACAGATACGCAGTATTTT. Protein: CASSLMGLRTDTQYF.

About this clonotype: This may arise from a read error, as a much more abundant clone is one base away. V and J are TRBV6-9 and TRBJ1-1; D is undetermined. Trimming stripped 8 bases from V and 4 bases from J, with 14 bases between. Germline lookup yields CDR1 MNHGY and CDR2 SVAAGI. The CDR3 contains 13 residues. The chain's CDR3 is CASVPETRTEAFF. The DNA of the CDR3 is TGTGCCAGCGTTCCCGAAACCCGCACTGAAGCTTTCTTT.

This clonotype was counted ten times or more. The CDR3 sequence is CASSGWASDTQYF. The DNA for the CDR3 is TGTGCCAGCAGTGGATGGGCATCCGATACGCAGTATTTT. The chain joins TRBV2 to TRBJ2-3; D is ambiguous. Germline V gene sequence: CDR1 SNHLY, CDR2 FYNNEI. The V end was cut by 4 bases, the J end by 6 bases, with 11 bases between. The CDR3 length is 13 residues.

This clonotype was seen at least ten times. The J gene is TRBJ1-4, the V gene TRBV5-1; D gene ambiguous. There are 14 residues in the CDR3. Looked up from germline, CDR1 is SGHRS and CDR2 is YFSETQ. The V end lost 4 bases, the J end lost 10 bases, and 17 bases lay between the germline ends. CDR3 sequence (DNA): TGCGCCAGCAGCCCGGATGGGAGAGGAGGAAAACTGTTTTTT. Amino acids: CASSPDGRGGKLFF.

This clonotype was found many times. V usage is TRBV28 and J usage is TRBJ2-7; D ambiguous. The CDR3 has 14 amino acids. Germline CDR1 is MDHEN and CDR2 is SYDVKM. V lost 4 bases and J 7 bases, leaving 17 bases between the germline ends. For the CDR3, the DNA is TGTGCCAGCAGTTACTCCCGACGCCTTGGGGAGCAGTACTTC. As protein: CASSYSRRLGEQYF.

This clonotype was observed at least ten times. The gene calls are TRBV12-3 or TRBV12-4 and TRBJ1-1; possible D gene TRBD1, 5 bases. The ends were cut back, 6 bases at V and 4 bases at J, with 18 bases in the middle. The CDR3 spans 15 residues. Written as DNA, the CDR3 is TGTGCCAGCAGCGATTCCGGGGGTACGGGCACTGAAGCTTTCTTT. Translation gives CASSDSGGTGTEAFF.